This is a list of T cell receptor beta chains from one sample in a study of PD-1 blockade in classical Hodgkin lymphoma. TCRdb's copy holds only in-frame clones and misses some; the assay was immunoSEQ multiplex PCR. The table has approximately 89,000 clones, 75% to 90% seen once. Here the sequenced sample was peripheral blood mononuclear cells (PBMCs), taken at baseline. The receptors come from a human donor with classical Hodgkin lymphoma. CDR3s include the opening cysteine and the closing phenylalanine or tryptophan. The order of the fields is J gene, V gene, clone size, D gene, CDR3 DNA, CDR3 protein. D genes are given only for firm matches. The listing skips clone size in some rows; elsewhere it reads once, few, many or a size class.

TRBJ2-2 TRBV7-3 - TRBD2 TGTGCCAGCAGCGATCATGCACCGGGACTACCAAACACCGGGGAGCTGTTTTTT CASSDHAPGLPNTGELFF
TRBJ2-7 TRBV19 - TRBD1 TGTGCCAGTAGTCTAAAAAACCGGGACAGGTACTACGAGCAGTACTTC CASSLKNRDRYYEQYF
TRBJ2-1 TRBV5-1 - TRBD2 TGCGCCAGCAGCAGGGCTCTAGCGGGCGCTGACAATGAGCAGTTCTTC CASSRALAGADNEQFF
TRBJ1-1 TRBV10-3 - - TGTGCCATCTGCAGGGTCGGGGGCACTGAAGCTTTCTTT CAICRVGGTEAFF
TRBJ2-7 TRBV6-5 - - TGTGCCAGCAGTACGGGACCCAGCTACGAGCAGTACTTC CASSTGPSYEQYF
TRBJ1-1 TRBV7-9 once - TGTGCCAGCAGCTTTGGAGGGGGGACTGAAGCTTTCTTT CASSFGGGTEAFF
TRBJ2-7 TRBV5-6 - - TGTGCCAGCAGCTTGGTCGGCAGAACCTACGAGCAGTACTTC CASSLVGRTYEQYF
TRBJ1-5 TRBV5-6 - - TGTGCCAGCAGCTTTTCTAATCAGCCCCAGCATTTT CASSFSNQPQHF
TRBJ1-2 TRBV15 - - TGTGCCACCAGCAGAGATTCAGCAGGGCTGAACTATGGCTACACCTTC CATSRDSAGLNYGYTF
TRBJ1-2 TRBV5-1 - - TGCGCCAGCAGCAATACAGATGGCTACACCTTC CASSNTDGYTF
TRBJ2-1 TRBV2 - TRBD2 TGTGCCAGCGGGGTTAGCACACGACTAGCGGGAGACAATGAGCAGTTCTTC CASGVSTRLAGDNEQFF
TRBJ2-7 TRBV7-8 - - TGTGCCAGCAGCGGCGGACCCTCCTACGAGCAGTACTTC CASSGGPSYEQYF
TRBJ1-6 TRBV28 - - TGTGCCAGCAGTTTTCGAGGGAAATCACCCCTCCACTTT CASSFRGKSPLHF
TRBJ1-3 TRBV25-1 many - TGTGCCAGCAGTGACGGAAACACCATATATTTT CASSDGNTIYF
TRBJ2-3 TRBV12-5 - TRBD2 TGTGCTAGTGGTCCAGGAAGGACTAGCGGACTCACAGATACGCAGTATTTT CASGPGRTSGLTDTQYF
TRBJ2-1 TRBV27 - TRBD2 TGTGCCAGCAGTATACCGGGAGGTGAGCAGTTCTTC CASSIPGGEQFF
TRBJ2-7 TRBV6-5 once - TGTGCCAGCAGCTATGGAGGCGGTTCCGCCTACGAGCAGTACTTC CASSYGGGSAYEQYF
TRBJ2-5 TRBV18 - TRBD2 TGTGCCAGCTCACCACTAGCGGGAGGGCTCCAAGAGACCCAGTACTTC CASSPLAGGLQETQYF
TRBJ2-4 TRBV11-2 - TRBD1 TGTGCCAGCAGCCGGGTAGGGGGCCGGGACATTCAGTACTTC CASSRVGGRDIQYF
TRBJ2-4 TRBV6-1 - - TGTGCCAGCAGTGAATTCGGGGGAGGCGGGTCCAAAAACATTCAGTACTTC CASSEFGGGGSKNIQYF
TRBJ2-5 TRBV11-1 - TRBD2 TGTGCCAGCAGCTTACCTGCGGGAGCAGAGACCCAGTACTTC CASSLPAGAETQYF
TRBJ2-3 TRBV5-4 - TRBD2 TGTGCCAGCAGCACATCGGGACTAGCGGGATCAGATACGCAGTATTTT CASSTSGLAGSDTQYF
TRBJ2-7 TRBV7-6 - TRBD2 TGTGCCAGCAGCCGGGGACTAGCGGGAGATTCGAGTGTGTACGAGCAGTACTTC CASSRGLAGDSSVYEQYF
TRBJ2-7 TRBV10-3 - - TGTGCCATCAGTGAATTCAGGGCCTACGAGCAGTACTTC CAISEFRAYEQYF
TRBJ2-3 TRBV19 - TRBD2 TGTGCCAGTAGAAAACCCGGACTAGCGGGGATCACAGATACGCAGTATTTT CASRKPGLAGITDTQYF
TRBJ2-3 TRBV2 - - TGTGCCAGCAGTGTGATGGGGCTCACAGATACGCAGTATTTT CASSVMGLTDTQYF
TRBJ2-5 TRBV9 - TRBD1 TGTGCCAGCAGCTCTTTCTCACAGGGGGCAAGGGAGACCCAGTACTTC CASSSFSQGARETQYF
TRBJ2-3 TRBV2 - TRBD2 TGTGCCAGCAGCGGGACTAGCGGGGTCCCAGATACGCAGTATTTT CASSGTSGVPDTQYF
TRBJ2-7 TRBV5-5 - - TGTGCCAGCACCCCCATGAGCGGTGGCTACGAGCAGTACTTC CASTPMSGGYEQYF
TRBJ2-1 TRBV7-9 - TRBD2 TGTGCCAGCAGCCCCCGACTAGCGGAGCTTTACAATGAGCAGTTCTTC CASSPRLAELYNEQFF
TRBJ2-5 TRBV28 - TRBD1 TGTGCCAGCAGTTTAAACAGGGGGAGAGGAATAGTAATGGAGACCCAGTACTTC CASSLNRGRGIVMETQYF
TRBJ1-2 TRBV11-2 once TRBD1 TGTGCCAGTTCAACCGGGACAGGGGGAGGCTACACCTTC CASSTGTGGGYTF
TRBJ2-7 TRBV7-2 - TRBD2 TGTGCCAGCAGCTTAGTCGCTAGCGGGGTAAGCTACGAGCAGTACTTC CASSLVASGVSYEQYF
TRBJ2-3 TRBV19 - - TGTGCCAGTAGTAGGGGCAGGGACACAGATACGCAGTATTTT CASSRGRDTDTQYF
TRBJ2-5 TRBV19 - TRBD2 TGTGCCAGTAGTATCGGGACTAGCGGGAGGACTCAAGAGACCCAGTACTTC CASSIGTSGRTQETQYF
TRBJ2-1 TRBV7-2 - - TGTGCCAGCAGCTTGTCACTATACAATGAGCAGTTCTTC CASSLSLYNEQFF
TRBJ2-3 TRBV5-4 - TRBD2 TGTGCCAGCAGTAAACAATTGGGGGGGGGAGCAGATACGCAGTATTTT CASSKQLGGGADTQYF
TRBJ1-1 TRBV6-4 - - TGTGCCAGCAGTGACAGGGGTAAAGCTTTCTTT CASSDRGKAFF
TRBJ2-2 TRBV5-1 - - TGCGCCAGCAGTTTAAGGGGTTTGCACACCGGGGAGCTGTTTTTT CASSLRGLHTGELFF
TRBJ2-3 TRBV29-1 - - TGCAGCGTTGGGGCTCTGGGAGATACGCAGTATTTT CSVGALGDTQYF
TRBJ2-3 TRBV6-6 - - TGTGCCAGCAGTTACGTGCAGGGGGGGACAGATACGCAGTATTTT CASSYVQGGTDTQYF
TRBJ2-7 TRBV7-2 once - TGTGCCAGCAGCCCCGCCTACGAGCAGTACTTC CASSPAYEQYF
TRBJ1-2 TRBV19 once TRBD1 TGTGCCAGTAGGGCGGACAGGGCCAACTATGGCTACACCTTC CASRADRANYGYTF
TRBJ2-7 TRBV18 few TRBD1 TGTGCCAGCTCCCGAGGACAGGGGGGTTACGAGCAGTACTTC CASSRGQGGYEQYF
TRBJ2-2 TRBV9 once - TGTGCCAGCAGCGTCGACGGGACCACCGGGGAGCTGTTTTTT CASSVDGTTGELFF
TRBJ2-7 TRBV18 - TRBD1 TGTGCCAGCTCACCCCAGGACAGGGGGCCCATTTGGGAGCAGTACTTC CASSPQDRGPIWEQYF
TRBJ1-2 TRBV5-1 - - TGCGCCAGCAGCTTGTCCGCTAGTTATGGCTACACCTTC CASSLSASYGYTF
TRBJ1-5 TRBV19 - - TGTGCCAGTAGTATGGGCAGCAATCAGCCCCAGCATTTT CASSMGSNQPQHF
TRBJ2-5 TRBV5-1 - - TGCGCCAGCAGCTTCGAGGGAGAGACCCAGTACTTC CASSFEGETQYF